This TCR beta chain was identified during a study of cytomegalovirus exposure and HLA in healthy donors. Study-wide context: The study's early data release held roughly 90 million unique TCRs from HLA-typed donors. The study's findings and limits: An apparent linkage of common viral pathogens to several of the most significant clusters emerged in a later analysis. The productive fraction for most TCR beta V segments was about 87% or about 30% in an earlier analysis. TCR beta chains associated with HLA were, in a later analysis, more clonally expanded than equally common others.

On this clone: Its antigen is unidentified.

It was with 60 Vbeta and 13 Jbeta primers that the PCR ran. The protocol was immunoSEQ multiplex PCR, while the TCRdb copy is restricted to in-frame clones and leaves out a portion. The repertoire includes some 110,000 clones, around 76% of them detected once, and about 7.5% sits in the top ten. V was trimmed by 6 bases and J by 3 bases, leaving 11 bases between them. Germline CDR1 ENHRY, CDR2 SYGVKD. The CDR3 is 14 amino acids. The chain has TRBV10-3 and TRBJ2-2, with a weak D call TRBD2 (5 bases). Source material: PBMCs. The clonotype was recovered from a man aged 40-49 years in good health and CMV-seropositive. The CDR3 is CAISRRSDTGELFF. The CDR3 coding sequence is TGTGCCATCAGCAGGAGGTCAGACACCGGGGAGCTGTTTTTT.